This TCR beta chain was captured by sequencing in a study of control samples from healthy donors and cancer patients. TCRdb keeps only in-frame clones here, not all; method: immunoSEQ multiplex PCR. The data contain 100,000 to 150,000 clones, over 75% of them singletons. The V end lost 5 bases, the J end lost 5 bases, and 15 bases lay between the germline ends. CDR3 size: 15 residues. Germline CDR1 is SGHTA and CDR2 is FQGNSA. Input material: blood. The receptor was isolated from a man aged 18 to 29 in good health. V and J are TRBV7-2 and TRBJ1-4, with D uncertain. The chain's CDR3 is CASSDGRTFNEKLFF. Written as DNA, the CDR3 is TGTGCCAGCAGCGACGGACGGACTTTCAATGAAAAACTGTTTTTT.